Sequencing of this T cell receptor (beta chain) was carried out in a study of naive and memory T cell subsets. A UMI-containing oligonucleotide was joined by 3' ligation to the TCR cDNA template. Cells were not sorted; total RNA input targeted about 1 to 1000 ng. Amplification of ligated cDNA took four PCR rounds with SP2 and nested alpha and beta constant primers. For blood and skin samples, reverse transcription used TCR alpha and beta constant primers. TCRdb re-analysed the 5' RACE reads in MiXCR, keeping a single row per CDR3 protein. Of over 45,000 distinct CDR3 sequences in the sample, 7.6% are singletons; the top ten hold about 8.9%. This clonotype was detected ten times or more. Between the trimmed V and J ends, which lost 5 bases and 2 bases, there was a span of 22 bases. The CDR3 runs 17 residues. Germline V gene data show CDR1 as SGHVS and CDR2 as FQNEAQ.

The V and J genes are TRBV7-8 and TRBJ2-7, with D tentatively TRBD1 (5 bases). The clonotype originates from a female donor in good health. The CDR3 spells CASSPWGLGQRTYEQYF. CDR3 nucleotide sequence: TGTGCCAGCAGCCCCTGGGGTCTGGGGCAACGCACCTACGAGCAGTACTTC.